This TCR beta chain was captured in a study of cytomegalovirus exposure and HLA in healthy donors. The CDR3 is 20 amino acids. Here immunoSEQ multiplex PCR was the method, and the copy in TCRdb shows in-frame clones only, minus some. The sample records 150,000 to 200,000 clones, roughly 83% being singletons. Material: PBMCs. The J gene is TRBJ2-7, the V gene TRBV21-1; no DNA check was done on the table's D call, TRBD2. TRBV21-1 is marked as a pseudogene. The sequence came from a woman between 18 and 29 years old in good health and CMV-seronegative. The DNA of the CDR3 is TGTGCCAGCAGCAAAGTCAGTTTGGTTTGGGAGAGAGTCCTCTACTACGAGCAGTACTTC. Encoded protein: CASSKVSLVWERVLYYEQYF.